The text below deals with one T cell receptor (beta chain). The sample is drawn from a study of blood T cell repertoires in COVID-19. The CDR3 has 16 amino acids. The germline CDR1 and CDR2 sequences are SGHRS and YFSETQ. Trimming cost V 0 bases and J 7 bases; bases outside gene matches: 12. The table came from immunoSEQ multiplex PCR; TCRdb's copy has only in-frame clones and leaves some out. The repertoire has roughly 61,000 clones, over 65% of them found once; the top ten carry approximately 4.5%. This receptor was obtained from a man aged 35 to 55 with active COVID-19. Source material: peripheral blood. The V and J genes are TRBV5-1 and TRBJ1-1, with TRBD1 matching over 7 bases. CDR3 DNA: TGCGCCAGCAGCTTGGCAGGGGGTGACGGGAAGAGTGAAGCTTTCTTT. Translated, it gives CASSLAGGDGKSEAFF.